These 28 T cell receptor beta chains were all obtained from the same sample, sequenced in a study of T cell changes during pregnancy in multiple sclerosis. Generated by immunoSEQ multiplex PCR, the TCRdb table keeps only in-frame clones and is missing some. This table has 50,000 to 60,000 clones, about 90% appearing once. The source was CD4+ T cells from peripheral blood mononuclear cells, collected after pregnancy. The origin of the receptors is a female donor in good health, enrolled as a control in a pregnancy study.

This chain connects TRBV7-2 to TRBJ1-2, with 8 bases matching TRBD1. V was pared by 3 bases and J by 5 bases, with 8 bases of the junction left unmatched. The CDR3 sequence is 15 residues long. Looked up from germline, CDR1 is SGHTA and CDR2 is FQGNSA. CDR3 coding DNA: TGTGCCAGCAGCTTTCAAACAGGGGGTCGGTATGGCTACACCTTC. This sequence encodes CASSFQTGGRYGYTF.

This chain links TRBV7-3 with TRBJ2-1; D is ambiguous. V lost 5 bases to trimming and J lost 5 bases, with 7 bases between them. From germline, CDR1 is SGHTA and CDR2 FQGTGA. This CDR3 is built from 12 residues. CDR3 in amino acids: CASSRHNNEQFF. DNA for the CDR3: TGTGCCAGCAGCCGTCACAACAATGAGCAGTTCTTC.

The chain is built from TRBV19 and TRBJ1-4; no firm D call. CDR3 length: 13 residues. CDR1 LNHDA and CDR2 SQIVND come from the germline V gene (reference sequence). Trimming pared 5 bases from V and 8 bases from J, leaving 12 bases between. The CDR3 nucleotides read TGTGCCAGTAGTTTCCGCCCGGGGGAAAAACTGTTTTTT. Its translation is CASSFRPGEKLFF.

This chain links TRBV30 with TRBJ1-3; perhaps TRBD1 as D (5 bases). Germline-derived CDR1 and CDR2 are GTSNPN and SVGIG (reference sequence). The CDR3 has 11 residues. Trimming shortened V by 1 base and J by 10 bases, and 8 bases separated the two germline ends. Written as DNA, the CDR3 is TGTGCCTGGAGTGGGGGACTAACCATATATTTT. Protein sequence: CAWSGGLTIYF.

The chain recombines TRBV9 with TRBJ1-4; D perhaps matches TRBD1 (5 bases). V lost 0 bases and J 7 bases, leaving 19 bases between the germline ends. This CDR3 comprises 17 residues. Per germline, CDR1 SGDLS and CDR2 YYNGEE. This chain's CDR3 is CASSVDRGGGVGEKLFF. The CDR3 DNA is TGTGCCAGCAGCGTAGACCGTGGAGGAGGGGTTGGTGAAAAACTGTTTTTT.

The DNA of the CDR3 is TGTGCCAGCAGCTTAGCAGCCAGGGACTATGGCTACACCTTC. Translation gives CASSLAARDYGYTF. The V and J genes are TRBV7-2 and TRBJ1-2; D is perhaps TRBD1 (5 bases). Looked up from germline, CDR1 is SGHTA and CDR2 is FQGNSA. The CDR3 extends over 14 amino acids. V gave up 0 bases and J gave up 3 bases, with 8 bases separating them.

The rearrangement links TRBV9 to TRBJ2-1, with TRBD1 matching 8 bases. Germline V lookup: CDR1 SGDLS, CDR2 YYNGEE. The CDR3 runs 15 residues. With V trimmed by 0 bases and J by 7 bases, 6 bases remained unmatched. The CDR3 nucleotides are TGTGCCAGCAGCGTAGTCCTGGGACAGGTAAATGAGCAGTTCTTC. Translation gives CASSVVLGQVNEQFF. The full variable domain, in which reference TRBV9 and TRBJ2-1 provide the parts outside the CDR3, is DSGVTQTPKHLITATGQRVTLRCSPRSGDLSVYWYQQSLDQGLQFLIQYYNGEERAKGNILERFSAQQFPDLHSELNLSSLELGDSALYFCASSVVLGQVNEQFFGPGTRLTVL.

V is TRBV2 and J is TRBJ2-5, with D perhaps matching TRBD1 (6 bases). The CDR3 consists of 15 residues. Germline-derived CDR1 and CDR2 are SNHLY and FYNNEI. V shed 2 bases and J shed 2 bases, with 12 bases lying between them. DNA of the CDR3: TGTGCCAGCAGTGAAAGGACAGTGGGGCAAGAGACCCAGTACTTC. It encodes CASSERTVGQETQYF.

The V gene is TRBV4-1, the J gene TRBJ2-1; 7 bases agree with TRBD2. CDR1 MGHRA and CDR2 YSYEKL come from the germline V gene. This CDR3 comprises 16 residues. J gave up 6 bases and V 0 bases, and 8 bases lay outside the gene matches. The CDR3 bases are TGCGCCAGCAGCCAAGATTCCAGCGGGGTATTCAATGAGCAGTTCTTC. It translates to CASSQDSSGVFNEQFF.

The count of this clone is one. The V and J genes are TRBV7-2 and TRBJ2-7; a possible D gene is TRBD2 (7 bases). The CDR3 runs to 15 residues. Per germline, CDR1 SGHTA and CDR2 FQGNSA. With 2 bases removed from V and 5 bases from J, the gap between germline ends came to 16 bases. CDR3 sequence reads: CASSLRGGAGDEQYF. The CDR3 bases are TGTGCCAGCAGCTTAAGGGGGGGGGCCGGCGACGAGCAGTACTTC.

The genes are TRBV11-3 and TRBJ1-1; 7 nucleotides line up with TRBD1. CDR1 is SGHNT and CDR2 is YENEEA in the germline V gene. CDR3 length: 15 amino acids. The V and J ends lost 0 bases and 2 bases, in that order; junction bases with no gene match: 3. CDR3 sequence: CASSLDHRGNTEAFF. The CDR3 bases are TGTGCCAGCAGCTTAGATCACAGGGGAAACACTGAAGCTTTCTTT.

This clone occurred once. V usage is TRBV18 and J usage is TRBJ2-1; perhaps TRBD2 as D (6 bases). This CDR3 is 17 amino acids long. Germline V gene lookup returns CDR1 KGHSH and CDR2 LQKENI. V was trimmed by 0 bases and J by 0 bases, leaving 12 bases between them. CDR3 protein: CASSPPGSRGSYNEQFF. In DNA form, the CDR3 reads TGTGCCAGCTCACCACCGGGGTCGCGGGGCTCCTACAATGAGCAGTTCTTC.

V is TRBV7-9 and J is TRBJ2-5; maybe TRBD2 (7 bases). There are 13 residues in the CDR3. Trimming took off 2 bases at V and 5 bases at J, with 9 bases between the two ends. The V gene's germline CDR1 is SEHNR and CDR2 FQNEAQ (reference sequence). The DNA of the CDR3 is TGTGCCAGCAGCTTAAAGGGGGGGGAGACCCAGTACTTC. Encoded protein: CASSLKGGETQYF.

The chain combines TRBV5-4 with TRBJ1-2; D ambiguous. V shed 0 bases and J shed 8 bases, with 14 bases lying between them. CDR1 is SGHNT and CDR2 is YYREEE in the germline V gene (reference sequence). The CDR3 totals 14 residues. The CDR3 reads CASSLGSGNWGYTF. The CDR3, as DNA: TGTGCCAGCAGCTTGGGGTCCGGGAATTGGGGCTACACCTTC.

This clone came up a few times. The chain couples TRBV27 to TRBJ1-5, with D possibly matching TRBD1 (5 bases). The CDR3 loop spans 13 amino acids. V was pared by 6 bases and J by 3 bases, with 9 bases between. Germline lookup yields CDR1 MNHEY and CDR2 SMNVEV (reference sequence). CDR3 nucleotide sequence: TGTGCCAGCAGCAGGGTAGACAATCAGCCCCAGCATTTT. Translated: CASSRVDNQPQHF.

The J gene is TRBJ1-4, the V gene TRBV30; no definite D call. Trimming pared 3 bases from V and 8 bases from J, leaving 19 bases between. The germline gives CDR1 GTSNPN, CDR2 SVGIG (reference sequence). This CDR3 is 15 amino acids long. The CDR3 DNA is TGTGCCTGGAGCCGCGATTACGGGGAAGGAGAAAAACTGTTTTTT. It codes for CAWSRDYGEGEKLFF.

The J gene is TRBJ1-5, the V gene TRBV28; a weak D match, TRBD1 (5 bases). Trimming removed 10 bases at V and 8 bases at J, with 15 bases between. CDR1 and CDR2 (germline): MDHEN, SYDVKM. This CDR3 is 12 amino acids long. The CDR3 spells CATHRSTKPQHF. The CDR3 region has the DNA TGTGCCACCCACAGGAGCACTAAGCCCCAGCATTTT.

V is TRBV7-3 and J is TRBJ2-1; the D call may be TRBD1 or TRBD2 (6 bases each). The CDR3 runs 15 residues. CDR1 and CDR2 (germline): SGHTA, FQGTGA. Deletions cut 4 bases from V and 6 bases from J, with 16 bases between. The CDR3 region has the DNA TGTGCCAGCAGCTCAACAGGGACTGTGAGCAATGAGCAGTTCTTC. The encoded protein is CASSSTGTVSNEQFF.

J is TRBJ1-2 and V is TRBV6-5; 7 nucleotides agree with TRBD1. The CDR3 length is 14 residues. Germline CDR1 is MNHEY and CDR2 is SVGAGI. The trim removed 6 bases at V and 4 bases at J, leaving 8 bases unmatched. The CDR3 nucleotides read TGTGCCAGCAGACCTCCAGGGGGAGGCTATGGCTACACCTTC. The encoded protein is CASRPPGGGYGYTF.

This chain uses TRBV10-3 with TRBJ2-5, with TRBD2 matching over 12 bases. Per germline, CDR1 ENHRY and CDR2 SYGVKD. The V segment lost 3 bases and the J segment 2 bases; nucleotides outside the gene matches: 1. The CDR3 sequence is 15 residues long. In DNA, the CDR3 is TGTGCCATCAGTGATCTAGCGGGGGGGCAAGAGACCCAGTACTTC. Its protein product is CAISDLAGGQETQYF.

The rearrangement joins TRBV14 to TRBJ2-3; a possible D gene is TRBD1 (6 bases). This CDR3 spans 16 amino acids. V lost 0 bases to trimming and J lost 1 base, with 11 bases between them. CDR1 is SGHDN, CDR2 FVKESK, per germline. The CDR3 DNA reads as TGTGCCAGCAGCCAAGATCTAGCAGGGGGCACAGATACGCAGTATTTT. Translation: CASSQDLAGGTDTQYF.

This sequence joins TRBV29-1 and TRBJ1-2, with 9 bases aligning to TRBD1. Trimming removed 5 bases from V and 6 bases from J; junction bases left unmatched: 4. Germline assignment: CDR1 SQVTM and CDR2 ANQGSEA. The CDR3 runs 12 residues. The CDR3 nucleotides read TGCAGCGTTACGGGACAGGGTCATGGCTACACCTTC. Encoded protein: CSVTGQGHGYTF.

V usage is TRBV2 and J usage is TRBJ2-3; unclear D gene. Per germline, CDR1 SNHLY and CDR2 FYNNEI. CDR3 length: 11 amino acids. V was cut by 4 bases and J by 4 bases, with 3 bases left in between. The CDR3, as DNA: TGTGCCAGCAGTGCGGCAGATACGCAGTATTTT. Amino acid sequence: CASSAADTQYF.

CDR3 in DNA: TGTGCCAGCAGCTTAGACCAGGTTTATTCACCCCTCCACTTT. This encodes CASSLDQVYSPLHF. The chain joins TRBV7-2 to TRBJ1-6; D is undetermined. Germline CDR1 reads SGHTA; CDR2 reads FQGNSA. Trimming stripped 1 base from V and 8 bases from J, with 9 bases between. CDR3 length: 14 amino acids.

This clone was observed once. The CDR3 region is CASSPNSGTGLTDTQYF. CDR3 nucleotide sequence: TGCGCCAGCAGTCCAAATTCGGGGACAGGGCTCACAGATACGCAGTATTTT. V and J are TRBV23-1 and TRBJ2-3, with 9 bases matching TRBD1. TRBV23-1 has ORF status, its function being uncertain. Trimming cost V 4 bases and J 2 bases; bases outside gene matches: 10. CDR3 length: 17 residues.

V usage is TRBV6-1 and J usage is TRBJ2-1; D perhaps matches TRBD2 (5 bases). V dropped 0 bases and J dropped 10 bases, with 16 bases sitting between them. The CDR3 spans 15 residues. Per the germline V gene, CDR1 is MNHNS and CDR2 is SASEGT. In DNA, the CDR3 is TGTGCCAGCAGTGAAGCACATTGGCGGGCCGGGGAGCAGTTCTTC. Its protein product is CASSEAHWRAGEQFF.

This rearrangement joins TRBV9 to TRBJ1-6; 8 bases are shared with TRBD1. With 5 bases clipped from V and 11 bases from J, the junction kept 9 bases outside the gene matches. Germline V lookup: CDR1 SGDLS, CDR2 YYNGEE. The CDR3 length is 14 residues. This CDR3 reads CASRGGTGGTPLHF. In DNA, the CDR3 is TGTGCCAGCAGAGGCGGGACAGGTGGGACACCCCTCCACTTT.

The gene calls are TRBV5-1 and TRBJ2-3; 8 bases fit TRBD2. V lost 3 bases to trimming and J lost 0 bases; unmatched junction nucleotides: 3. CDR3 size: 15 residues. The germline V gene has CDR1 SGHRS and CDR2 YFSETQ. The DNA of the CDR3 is TGCGCCAGCAGCTCGCAGCGGGGGAGCACAGATACGCAGTATTTT. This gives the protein CASSSQRGSTDTQYF.